The 4 T cell receptor beta chains below come from one sample, sequenced in a study of T-cell reconstitution after alpha-beta-depleted transplantation in children. TCRbeta library construction was performed incorporating unique molecular identifiers. Via MiXCR, TCRdb re-called the PCR reads, giving one row per CDR3 protein. The data show hundreds of thousands of distinct CDR3 sequences, with under 15% seen just once and 0.79% held by the top ten. Sequenced here: PBMCs, sampled before TCRalphabeta/CD19-depleted stem cell transplant. These receptors came from a girl aged 2-10 years with congenital amegakaryocytic thrombocytopenia, due to receive a stem cell transplant.

This clonotype appeared many times. The rearrangement uses TRBV28 and TRBJ2-1; a possible D gene is TRBD2 (6 bases). CDR1 is MDHEN and CDR2 is SYDVKM in the germline V gene. This CDR3 region has 17 residues. V dropped 2 bases and J dropped 4 bases, with 18 bases sitting between them. CDR3 residues: CASSLPPSSGPYNEQFF. CDR3 nucleotides: TGTGCCAGCAGTTTACCCCCAAGTAGCGGTCCATACAATGAGCAGTTCTTC.

This clonotype was seen at least ten times. This chain uses TRBV29-1 with TRBJ1-1; weak D call: TRBD1 (6 bases). The germline gives CDR1 SQVTM, CDR2 ANQGSEA. V dropped 6 bases and J dropped 8 bases, with 10 bases sitting between them. This CDR3 spans 10 amino acids. This chain's CDR3 is CSVGTPEAFF. DNA of the CDR3: TGCAGCGTAGGGACACCAGAAGCTTTCTTT.

The chain carries TRBV5-1 and TRBJ2-5, with 9 bases aligning to TRBD1. Per the germline V gene, CDR1 is SGHRS and CDR2 is YFSETQ. The CDR3 covers 16 residues. The junction had 9 bases not matched to a gene; V was cut back by 4 bases and J by 2 bases. The CDR3 protein is CASSVIRTGEQETQYF. CDR3 nucleotide sequence: TGCGCCAGCAGCGTCATTCGGACAGGGGAGCAAGAGACCCAGTACTTC. The full variable domain, with the rest looked up from reference TRBV5-1 and TRBJ2-5, is KAGVTQTPRYLIKTRGQQVTLSCSPISGHRSVSWYQQTPGQGLQFLFEYFSETQRNKGNFPGRFSGRQFSNSRSEMNVSTLELGDSALYLCASSVIRTGEQETQYFGPGTRLLVL.

At least ten counts were recorded for this clonotype. The chain couples TRBV12-3 or TRBV12-4 to TRBJ2-7; the D is unclear. V shed 3 bases and J shed 2 bases, with 8 bases lying between them. CDR3 length equals 13 residues. The DNA for the CDR3 is TGTGCCAGCAGTTTTAGCAGTCCCTACGAGCAGTACTTC. This encodes CASSFSSPYEQYF.